A single sample is the source of the 20 T cell receptor beta chains below, sequenced in a study of blood T cell repertoires in COVID-19. Assay: immunoSEQ multiplex PCR; the TCRdb copy retains only in-frame clones and omits some. The repertoire includes just over 40,000 clones, roughly 80% of them detected once, and around 2.5% sits in the top ten. The sequenced sample was peripheral blood. The receptors come from an older woman with acute or convalescent COVID-19.

Here the CDR3 DNA reads TGTGCCATCAGTCAAGGAGCGGGAGCTCGTGAGCAGTACTTC. Protein sequence: CAISQGAGAREQYF. The chain joins TRBV10-3 to TRBJ2-7; 8 bases fit TRBD2. The CDR3 runs 14 residues. The trim removed 5 bases at V and 7 bases at J, leaving 10 bases unmatched. Germline values: CDR1 ENHRY, CDR2 SYGVKD.

The chain is built from TRBV4-2 and TRBJ2-1, with TRBD2 as a possible D gene (6 bases). The V gene lost 0 bases and the J gene lost 5 bases, with 17 bases spanning the gap. CDR1 and CDR2 from the germline V gene are LGHNA and YNFKEQ. The CDR3 runs 17 residues. The CDR3 coding sequence is TGTGCCAGCAGCCAAGATCGGGCGGGGTTCGGCCACAATGAGCAGTTCTTC. Translated, it gives CASSQDRAGFGHNEQFF.

V usage is TRBV5-4 and J usage is TRBJ2-3, with 7 positions matching TRBD1. The trim removed 2 bases at V and 4 bases at J, leaving 4 bases unmatched. From germline, CDR1 is SGHNT and CDR2 YYREEE (reference sequence). The CDR3 sequence is 14 residues long. The CDR3 DNA reads TGTGCCAGCAGCTTTGGGCAGGGGGCAGATACGCAGTATTTT. Its translation is CASSFGQGADTQYF.

The CDR3 is CASSAFRTSGDVTDTQYF. The CDR3 nucleotides read TGTGCCAGCAGCGCTTTTCGGACTAGCGGGGATGTCACAGATACGCAGTATTTT. This chain links TRBV9 with TRBJ2-3, with 12 bases fitting TRBD2. V dropped 3 bases and J dropped 2; count of bases not matched to a gene: 10. The CDR3 is made up of 18 amino acids. Germline V gene data show CDR1 as SGDLS and CDR2 as YYNGEE.

This rearrangement joins TRBV2 to TRBJ1-2, with TRBD1 as a possible D gene (6 bases). The germline V gene encodes CDR1 SNHLY and CDR2 FYNNEI. This CDR3 contains 20 residues. With 7 bases removed from V and 0 bases from J, the gap between germline ends came to 30 bases. This chain's CDR3 is CASIETPPDFQTGANYGYTF. As DNA, the CDR3 is TGTGCCAGCATCGAGACGCCGCCCGATTTCCAGACAGGTGCTAACTATGGCTACACCTTC.

This clone occurred once. The chain employs TRBV28 and TRBJ1-2, with 9 bases lining up with TRBD1. The junction had 10 bases not matched to a gene; V was cut back by 4 bases and J by 4 bases. CDR1 MDHEN and CDR2 SYDVKM come from the germline V gene. This CDR3 has 16 residues. The CDR3 region is CASSSAGTGRAYGYTF. CDR3 sequence (DNA): TGTGCCAGCAGTTCAGCCGGGACAGGGAGAGCCTATGGCTACACCTTC.

The chain carries TRBV5-1 and TRBJ2-7; TRBD1 aligns across 8 bases. Germline V gives CDR1 SGHRS, CDR2 YFSETQ. The CDR3 contains 15 residues. V lost 0 bases and J lost 3; bases outside the gene matches: 5. The CDR3 protein is CASSLDRGSRYEQYF. In DNA, the CDR3 is TGCGCCAGCAGCTTGGACAGGGGGTCCCGCTACGAGCAGTACTTC. The entire variable domain, with the rest obtained from reference TRBV5-1 and TRBJ2-7, is as follows: KAGVTQTPRYLIKTRGQQVTLSCSPISGHRSVSWYQQTPGQGLQFLFEYFSETQRNKGNFPGRFSGRQFSNSRSEMNVSTLELGDSALYLCASSLDRGSRYEQYFGPGTRLTVT.

This clone came up a few times. This sequence joins TRBV19 and TRBJ1-6, with TRBD1 matching 9 bases. With V trimmed by 10 bases and J by 10 bases, 11 bases remained unmatched. The CDR3 runs 14 residues. Germline V gives CDR1 LNHDA, CDR2 SQIVND (reference sequence). The CDR3 sequence is CATRRQQGASPLHF. CDR3 DNA: TGTGCCACCAGGCGGCAACAGGGGGCCTCACCCCTCCACTTT. Full variable domain (missing parts from reference TRBV19 and TRBJ1-6): DGGITQSPKYLFRKEGQNVTLSCEQNLNHDAMYWYRQDPGQGLRLIYYSQIVNDFQKGDIAEGYSVSREKKESFPLTVTSAQKNPTAFYLCATRRQQGASPLHFGNGTRLTVT.

There are a few counts of this clone. The identical CDR3 is also encoded by other nucleotide sequences in the sample. The genes are TRBV10-2 and TRBJ1-2, with 10 bases that match TRBD1. Germline CDR1 and CDR2: WSHSY and SAAADI. Trimming cost V 8 bases and J 5 bases; bases outside gene matches: 5. The CDR3 totals 13 residues. The CDR3 region has the DNA TGCGCCAGCTCCGGGACAGGGGATTATGGCTACACCTTC. Translated: CASSGTGDYGYTF.

The chain combines TRBV14 with TRBJ1-1; 12 nucleotides align to TRBD1. Germline V lookup: CDR1 SGHDN, CDR2 FVKESK. The CDR3 runs to 16 residues. V trimming: 1 base; J trimming: 6 bases; junction bases outside the gene matches: 6. DNA for the CDR3: TGTGCCAGCAGCCAAGCCCTGGGACAGGGGGCCCCTGAAGCTTTCTTT. It codes for CASSQALGQGAPEAFF.

This rearrangement joins TRBV28 to TRBJ1-3; D ambiguous. This CDR3 comprises 15 residues. Trimming left V 5 bases short and J 0 bases short, with 11 bases between. Germline V gene data show CDR1 as MDHEN and CDR2 as SYDVKM. This chain's CDR3 is CASSNTRSSGNTIYF. The CDR3 DNA reads TGTGCCAGCAGTAATACCCGGAGCTCTGGAAACACCATATATTTT.

V usage is TRBV21-1 and J usage is TRBJ1-5. TRBV21-1 is a listed pseudogene. The CDR3 contains 12 residues. The chain's CDR3 is CASIKTNQPQHF. The CDR3 DNA reads as TGTGCCAGCATCAAGACTAATCAGCCCCAGCATTTT.

V is TRBV7-9 and J is TRBJ1-1, with D perhaps TRBD1 (6 bases). The germline V gene encodes CDR1 SEHNR and CDR2 FQNEAQ (reference sequence). V gave up 4 bases and J gave up 6 bases, with 24 bases separating them. CDR3 size: 17 residues. Written as DNA, the CDR3 is TGTGCCAGCAGCTCATTTGTTTTCTCCAGGGGAGACGCTGAAGCTTTCTTT. It translates to CASSSFVFSRGDAEAFF.

The gene calls are TRBV6-6 and TRBJ1-3; weak D call: TRBD1 (6 bases). This CDR3 is 16 amino acids long. CDR1 is MNHNY, CDR2 SVGAGI, per germline (reference sequence). Trimming pared 7 bases from V and 0 bases from J, leaving 16 bases between. Here the CDR3 reads CASTGAGVLSGNTIYF. CDR3 nucleotides: TGTGCCAGCACCGGGGCAGGGGTTCTCTCTGGAAACACCATATATTTT.

The chain has TRBV7-9 and TRBJ1-6; TRBD1 agrees at 8 bases. The germline V gene has CDR1 SEHNR and CDR2 FQNEAQ (reference sequence). This CDR3 contains 14 residues. Trimming at V came to 1 base and at J to 12 bases, leaving 5 bases not matched to a gene. CDR3 DNA sequence: TGTGCCAGCAGCTTAGGACAGGGGACCTTACCCCTCCACTTT. Amino acid sequence: CASSLGQGTLPLHF.

There are a few counts of this clone. This chain links TRBV3-1 (or the pseudogene TRBV3-2) with TRBJ1-3; D unclear. V lost 0 bases and J lost 11, with 11 bases in between. The CDR3 has 13 amino acids. The germline gives CDR1 LGHDT, CDR2 YNNKEL (reference sequence). In DNA form, the CDR3 reads TGTGCCAGCAGCCAAGAAAAGAGTAGCTCCATATATTTT. Protein: CASSQEKSSSIYF.

The chain has TRBV5-1 and TRBJ2-1; 12 bases map to TRBD2. The germline V gene has CDR1 SGHRS and CDR2 YFSETQ. There are 16 residues in the CDR3. With V trimmed by 4 bases and J by 6 bases, 8 bases remained unmatched. The CDR3 loop is CASSPRPSGRGNEQFF. CDR3 sequence (DNA): TGCGCCAGCAGCCCCAGGCCTAGCGGGAGGGGCAATGAGCAGTTCTTC.

The chain recombines TRBV9 with TRBJ2-3, with 9 bases that match TRBD2. The CDR3 length is 15 residues. The V segment lost 4 bases and the J segment 3 bases; nucleotides outside the gene matches: 6. The germline gives CDR1 SGDLS, CDR2 YYNGEE. CDR3 coding DNA: TGTGCCAGCAGCCCGGAGGGACTAGCTACAGATACGCAGTATTTT. It specifies CASSPEGLATDTQYF.

The gene calls are TRBV10-3 and TRBJ2-1, with D possibly TRBD1 on 6 matching bases. The ends were cut back, 5 bases at V and 4 bases at J, with 9 bases in the middle. The CDR3 is 13 residues long. Germline CDR1 reads ENHRY; CDR2 reads SYGVKD. The DNA for the CDR3 is TGTGCCATCAGTACAGGGCAATACAATGAGCAGTTCTTC. It translates to CAISTGQYNEQFF.

The chain recombines TRBV5-4 with TRBJ2-1; 7 bases fit TRBD2. V shed 4 bases, J shed 9 bases, and the junction held 13 bases outside the gene matches. The CDR3 spans 15 residues. Germline V gives CDR1 SGHNT, CDR2 YYREEE (reference sequence). CDR3 nucleotides: TGTGCCAGCAGCCGGCTCGAGCTAGCGGCTGGTGAGCAGTTCTTC. Its translation: CASSRLELAAGEQFF. Complete variable domain (other parts from reference TRBV5-4 and TRBJ2-1): ETGVTQSPTHLIKTRGQQVTLRCSSQSGHNTVSWYQQALGQGPQFIFQYYREEENGRGNFPPRFSGLQFPNYSSELNVNALELDDSALYLCASSRLELAAGEQFFGPGTRLTVL.